A single sample gave rise to the 9 T cell receptor beta chains below, sequenced in a study of T-cell reconstitution after alpha-beta-depleted transplantation in children. This sample's TCRbeta library carried unique molecular identifier barcodes. TCRdb re-called the PCR reads through MiXCR, storing one row per CDR3 protein. The table shows hundreds of thousands of distinct CDR3 sequences, with roughly a quarter occurring only once. Sequences were derived from PBMCs, mostly from graft donor cells, sampled 360 days after TCRalphabeta/CD19-depleted stem cell transplant. These receptors originate from a female patient aged 2-15 years who had a stem cell transplant for congenital amegakaryocytic thrombocytopenia, so the T cells may come from the graft donor.

At least ten counts were recorded for this clonotype. This CDR3 is CASSFAGTGARWTQYF. CDR3 sequence (DNA): TGTGCCAGCAGTTTCGCCGGGACAGGGGCAAGATGGACCCAGTACTTC. The chain carries TRBV12-3 or TRBV12-4 and TRBJ2-5; 10 bases line up with TRBD1. The CDR3 runs to 16 residues. Trimming at V came to 3 bases and at J to 7 bases, leaving 11 bases not matched to a gene.

In this sample, this clonotype turned up a few times. The gene calls are TRBV27 and TRBJ1-1, with D perhaps TRBD1 (6 bases). The CDR3 runs to 17 residues. V dropped 4 bases and J dropped 0 bases, with 18 bases sitting between them. CDR1 is MNHEY, CDR2 SMNVEV, per germline (reference sequence). The CDR3 nucleotides are TGTGCCAGCAGTTACAGGGCCCGAGCGAATATGAACACTGAAGCTTTCTTT. Residues: CASSYRARANMNTEAFF.

The chain couples TRBV12-3 or TRBV12-4 to TRBJ2-1; D perhaps matches TRBD2 (6 bases). V shed 3 bases and J shed 5 bases, with 14 bases lying between them. The CDR3 sequence is 15 residues long. The DNA of the CDR3 is TGTGCCAGCAGTTTTAGGCGGGGTAGTAACAATGAGCAGTTCTTC. It codes for CASSFRRGSNNEQFF.

This clonotype has a handful of counts. This sequence joins TRBV5-1 and TRBJ2-3, with TRBD1 matching 10 bases. Germline V gene lookup returns CDR1 SGHRS and CDR2 YFSETQ. CDR3 length: 19 amino acids. V lost 0 bases, J lost 2 bases, and 12 bases stayed unmatched. In DNA, the CDR3 is TGCGCCAGCAGCTTGGGTCGGGACAGGGGAACTAGCGCCACAGATACGCAGTATTTT. Its translation: CASSLGRDRGTSATDTQYF.

This clonotype has at least ten counts. The chain couples TRBV11-2 to TRBJ2-3, with 8 bases identical to TRBD2. With 1 base clipped from V and 4 bases from J, the junction kept 10 bases outside the gene matches. CDR1 is SGHAT and CDR2 is FQNNGV in the germline V gene. The CDR3 length is 17 residues. CDR3 coding DNA: TGTGCCAGCAGCTTAGGGACTAGCCGCACTGGGGCAGATACGCAGTATTTT. This sequence encodes CASSLGTSRTGADTQYF. The whole variable domain, filled in from reference TRBV11-2 and TRBJ2-3, reads EAGVAQSPRYKIIEKRQSVAFWCNPISGHATLYWYQQILGQGPKLLIQFQNNGVVDDSQLPKDRFSAERLKGVDSTLKIQPAKLEDSAVYLCASSLGTSRTGADTQYFGPGTRLTVL.

This clonotype has just a few counts. The chain recombines TRBV10-3 with TRBJ2-7; 12 positions agree with TRBD2. The CDR3 consists of 14 residues. The germline V gene encodes CDR1 ENHRY and CDR2 SYGVKD. Trimming removed 9 bases from V and 6 bases from J; junction bases left unmatched: 9. The CDR3 loop reads CAIAPSGGAGEQYF. The CDR3 DNA reads TGTGCCATTGCCCCTAGCGGGGGGGCCGGCGAGCAGTACTTC.

The rearrangement uses TRBV20-1 and TRBJ2-7, with 9 bases matching TRBD2. From germline, CDR1 is DFQATT and CDR2 SNEGSKA (reference sequence). The V gene end was trimmed by 6 bases and the J gene end by 4 bases; junction bases not matched to a gene: 7. The CDR3 totals 13 residues. The CDR3 spells CSADSGSRYEQYF. For the CDR3, the DNA is TGCAGTGCCGATAGCGGGAGTCGGTACGAGCAGTACTTC.

J is TRBJ2-7 and V is TRBV5-1; D ambiguous. The CDR3 spans 13 residues. The V and J ends lost 0 bases and 5 bases respectively, with 9 bases between them. Germline-derived CDR1 and CDR2 are SGHRS and YFSETQ. Here the CDR3 DNA reads TGCGCCAGCAGCTTGGTTCTAACCCACGAGCAGTACTTC. Translating gives CASSLVLTHEQYF. Together with reference TRBV5-1 and TRBJ2-7, the CDR3 gives the full variable domain: KAGVTQTPRYLIKTRGQQVTLSCSPISGHRSVSWYQQTPGQGLQFLFEYFSETQRNKGNFPGRFSGRQFSNSRSEMNVSTLELGDSALYLCASSLVLTHEQYFGPGTRLTVT.

The J gene is TRBJ1-4, the V gene TRBV6-5; D is unclear. The V gene's germline CDR1 is MNHEY and CDR2 SVGAGI. Trimming removed 4 bases from V and 6 bases from J, with 15 bases in between. The CDR3 spans 15 residues. The CDR3 coding sequence is TGTGCCAGCAGTTCCTCGGGCCTACTGTATGAAAAACTGTTTTTT. Translating gives CASSSSGLLYEKLFF.